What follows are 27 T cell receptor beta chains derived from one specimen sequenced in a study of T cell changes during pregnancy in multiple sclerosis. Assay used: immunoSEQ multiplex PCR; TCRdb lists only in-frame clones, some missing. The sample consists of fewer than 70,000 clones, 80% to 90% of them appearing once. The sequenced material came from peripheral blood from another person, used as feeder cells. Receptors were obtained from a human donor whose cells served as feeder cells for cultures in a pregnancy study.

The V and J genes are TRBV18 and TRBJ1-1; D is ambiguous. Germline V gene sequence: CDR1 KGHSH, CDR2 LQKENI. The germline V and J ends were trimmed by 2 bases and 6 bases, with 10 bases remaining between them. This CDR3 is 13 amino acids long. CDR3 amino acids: CASSPSFKAEAFF. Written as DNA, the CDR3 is TGTGCCAGCTCACCATCCTTTAAGGCTGAAGCTTTCTTT. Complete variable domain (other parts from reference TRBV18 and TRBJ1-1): NAGVMQNPRHLVRRRGQEARLRCSPMKGHSHVYWYRQLPEEGLKFMVYLQKENIIDESGMPKERFSAEFPKEGPSILRIQQVVRGDSAAYFCASSPSFKAEAFFGQGTRLTVV.

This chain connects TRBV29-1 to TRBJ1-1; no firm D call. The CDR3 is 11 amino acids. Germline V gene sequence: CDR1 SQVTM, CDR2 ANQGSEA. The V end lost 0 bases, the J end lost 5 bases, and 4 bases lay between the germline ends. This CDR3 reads CSVEEGTEAFF. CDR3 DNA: TGCAGCGTTGAAGAGGGAACTGAAGCTTTCTTT.

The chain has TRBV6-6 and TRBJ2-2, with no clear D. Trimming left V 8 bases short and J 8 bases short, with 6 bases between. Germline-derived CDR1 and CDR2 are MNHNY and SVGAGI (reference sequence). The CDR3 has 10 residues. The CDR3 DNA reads TGTGCCAGCCTGCGGGGGGAGCTGTTTTTT. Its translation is CASLRGELFF.

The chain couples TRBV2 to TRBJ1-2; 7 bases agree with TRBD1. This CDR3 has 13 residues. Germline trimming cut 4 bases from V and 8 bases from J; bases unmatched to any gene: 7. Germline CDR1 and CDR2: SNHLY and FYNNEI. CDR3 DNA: TGTGCCAGCAGTGGGGAACAGGGGAGCGGCTACACCTTC. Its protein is CASSGEQGSGYTF.

The CDR3 reads CAMQQATNYGYTF. In DNA form, the CDR3 reads TGTGCCATGCAACAGGCAACTAACTATGGCTACACCTTC. The chain uses TRBV30 and TRBJ1-2; perhaps TRBD1 as D (5 bases). Germline values: CDR1 GTSNPN, CDR2 SVGIG (reference sequence). The length of the CDR3 is 13 residues. The V end lost 8 bases, the J end lost 0 bases, and 13 bases lay between the germline ends.

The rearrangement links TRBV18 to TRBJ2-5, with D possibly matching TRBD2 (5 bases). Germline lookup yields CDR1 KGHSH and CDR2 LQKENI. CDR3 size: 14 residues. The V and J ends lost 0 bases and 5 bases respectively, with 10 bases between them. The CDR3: CASSPPGIAETQYF. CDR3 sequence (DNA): TGTGCCAGCTCACCACCGGGGATAGCGGAGACCCAGTACTTC.

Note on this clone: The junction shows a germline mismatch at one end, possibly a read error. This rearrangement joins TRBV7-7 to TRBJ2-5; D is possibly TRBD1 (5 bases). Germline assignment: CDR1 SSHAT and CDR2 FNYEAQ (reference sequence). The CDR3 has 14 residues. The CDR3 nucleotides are TGTGCTAGCAGCGTAGGGGCGGACGGGGAGACCCAGTACTTC. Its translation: CASSVGADGETQYF.

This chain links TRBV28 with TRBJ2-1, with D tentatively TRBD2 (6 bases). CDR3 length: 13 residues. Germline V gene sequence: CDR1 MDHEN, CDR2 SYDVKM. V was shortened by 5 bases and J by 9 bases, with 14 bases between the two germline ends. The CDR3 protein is CASSLRGSGEQFF. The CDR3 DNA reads TGTGCCAGCAGTCTCCGGGGGAGCGGTGAGCAGTTCTTC.

In DNA form, the CDR3 reads TGTGCCAGTAGTACACTACAGGGTCAGCCCCAGCATTTT. Its translation is CASSTLQGQPQHF. This sequence joins TRBV19 and TRBJ1-5; tentative D call: TRBD1 (6 bases). CDR1 LNHDA and CDR2 SQIVND come from the germline V gene (reference sequence). CDR3 length: 13 residues. V gave up 4 bases and J gave up 6 bases, with 10 bases separating them.

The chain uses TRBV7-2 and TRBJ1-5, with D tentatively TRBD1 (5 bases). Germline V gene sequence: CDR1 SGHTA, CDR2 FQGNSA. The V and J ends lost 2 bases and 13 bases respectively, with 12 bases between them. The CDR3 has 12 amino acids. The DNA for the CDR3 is TGTGCCAGCAGCTTAACCCCCGGGGCTCAGCATTTT. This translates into CASSLTPGAQHF. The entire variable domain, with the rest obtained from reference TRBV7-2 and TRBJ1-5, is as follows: GAGVSQSPSNKVTEKGKDVELRCDPISGHTALYWYRQSLGQGLEFLIYFQGNSAPDKSGLPSDRFSAERTGGSVSTLTIQRTQQEDSAVYLCASSLTPGAQHFGDGTRLSIL.

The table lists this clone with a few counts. The CDR3 bases are TGTGCCACGGTACCAGGGGGCGCGGTTAACATTCAGTACTTC. This sequence encodes CATVPGGAVNIQYF. The V call is TRBV6-1, the J call TRBJ2-4; TRBD1 aligns across 8 bases. The length of the CDR3 is 14 residues. From germline, CDR1 is MNHNS and CDR2 SASEGT. V was clipped by 10 bases and J by 7 bases; unmatched bases: 12.

The CDR3 reads CASSLSWDRDTEAFF. CDR3 DNA: TGTGCCAGCAGTTTATCGTGGGACAGGGACACTGAAGCTTTCTTT. The V call is TRBV27, the J call TRBJ1-1, with TRBD1 matching 9 bases. Germline loops: CDR1 MNHEY, CDR2 SMNVEV (reference sequence). Trimming cost V 0 bases and J 3 bases; bases outside gene matches: 2. The CDR3 is 15 residues long.

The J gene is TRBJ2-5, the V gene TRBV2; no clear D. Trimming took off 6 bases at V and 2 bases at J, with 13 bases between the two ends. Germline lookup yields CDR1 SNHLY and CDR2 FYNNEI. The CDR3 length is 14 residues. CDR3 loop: CASSDLGKQETQYF. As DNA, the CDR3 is TGTGCCAGCAGCGACCTTGGGAAGCAAGAGACCCAGTACTTC. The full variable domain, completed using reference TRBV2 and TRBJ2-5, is EPEVTQTPSHQVTQMGQEVILRCVPISNHLYFYWYRQILGQKVEFLVSFYNNEISEKSEIFDDQFSVERPDGSNFTLKIRSTKLEDSAMYFCASSDLGKQETQYFGPGTRLLVL.

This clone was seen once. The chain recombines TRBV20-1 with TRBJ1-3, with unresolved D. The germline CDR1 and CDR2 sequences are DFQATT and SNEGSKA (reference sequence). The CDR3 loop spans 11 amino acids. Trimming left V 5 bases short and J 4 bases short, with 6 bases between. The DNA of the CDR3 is TGCAGTGCTTATTGGGGAAACACCATATATTTT. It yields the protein CSAYWGNTIYF.

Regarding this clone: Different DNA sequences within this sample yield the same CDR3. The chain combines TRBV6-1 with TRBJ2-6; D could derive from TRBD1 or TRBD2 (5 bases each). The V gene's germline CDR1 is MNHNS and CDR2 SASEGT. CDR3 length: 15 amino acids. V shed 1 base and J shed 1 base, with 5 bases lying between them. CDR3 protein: CASSEGGSGANVLTF. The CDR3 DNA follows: TGTGCCAGCAGTGAAGGGGGGTCTGGGGCCAACGTCCTGACTTTC.

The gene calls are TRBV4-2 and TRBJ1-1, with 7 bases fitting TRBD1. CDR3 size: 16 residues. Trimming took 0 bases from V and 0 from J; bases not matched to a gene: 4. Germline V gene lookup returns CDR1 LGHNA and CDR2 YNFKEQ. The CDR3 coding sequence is TGTGCCAGCAGCCAAGAAGGGACAGCAATGAACACTGAAGCTTTCTTT. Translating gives CASSQEGTAMNTEAFF.

In DNA form, the CDR3 reads TGTGCCAGCAGTTCTCTGGGGCGGGGCCACTATGGCTACACCTTC. Protein: CASSSLGRGHYGYTF. This chain connects TRBV6-5 to TRBJ1-2; TRBD1 might be the D (5 bases). CDR1 is MNHEY and CDR2 is SVGAGI in the germline V gene. Deletions cut 4 bases from V and 3 bases from J, with 15 bases between. CDR3 length: 15 residues.

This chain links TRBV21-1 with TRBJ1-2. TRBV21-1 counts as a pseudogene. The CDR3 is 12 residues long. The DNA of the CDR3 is TGTGCCAGCCCAGGAAAACGGGATGGCTACACCTTC. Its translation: CASPGKRDGYTF.

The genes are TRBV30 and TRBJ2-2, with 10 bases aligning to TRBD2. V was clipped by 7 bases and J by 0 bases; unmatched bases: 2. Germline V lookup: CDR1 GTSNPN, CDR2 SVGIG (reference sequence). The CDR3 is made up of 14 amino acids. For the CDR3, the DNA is TGTGCCTTTAGCGGGGGGACGAACACCGGGGAGCTGTTTTTT. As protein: CAFSGGTNTGELFF.

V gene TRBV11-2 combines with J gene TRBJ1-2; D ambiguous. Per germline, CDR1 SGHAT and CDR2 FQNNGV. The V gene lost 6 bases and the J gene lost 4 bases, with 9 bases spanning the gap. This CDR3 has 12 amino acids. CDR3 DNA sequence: TGTGCCAGCAGTGCAGAGACCTATGGCTACACCTTC. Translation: CASSAETYGYTF.

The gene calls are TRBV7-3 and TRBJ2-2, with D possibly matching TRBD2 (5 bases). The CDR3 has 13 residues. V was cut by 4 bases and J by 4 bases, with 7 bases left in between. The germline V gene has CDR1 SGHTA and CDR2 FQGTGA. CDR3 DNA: TGTGCCAGCAGCTCCACTAGCACCGGGGAGCTGTTTTTT. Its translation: CASSSTSTGELFF.

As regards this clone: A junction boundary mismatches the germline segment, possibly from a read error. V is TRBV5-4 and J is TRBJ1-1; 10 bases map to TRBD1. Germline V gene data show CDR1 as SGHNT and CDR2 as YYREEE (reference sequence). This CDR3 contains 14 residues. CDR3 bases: TGTGCCAGCAGCTTGTCCGGCCGGACAGGGGGAATGGGCTTT. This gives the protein CASSLSGRTGGMGF.

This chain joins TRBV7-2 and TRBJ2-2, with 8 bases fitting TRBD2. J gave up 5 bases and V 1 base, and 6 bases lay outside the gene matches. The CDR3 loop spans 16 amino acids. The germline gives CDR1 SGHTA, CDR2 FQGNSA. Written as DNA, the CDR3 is TGTGCCAGCAGCTTAGGGGTGACTAGCGTTACCGGGGAGCTGTTTTTT. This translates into CASSLGVTSVTGELFF.

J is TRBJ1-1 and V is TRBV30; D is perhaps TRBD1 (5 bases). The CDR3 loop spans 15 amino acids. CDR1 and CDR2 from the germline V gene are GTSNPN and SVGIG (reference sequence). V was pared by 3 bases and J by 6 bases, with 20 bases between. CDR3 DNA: TGTGCCTGGAGCCGGCTCGGGGCAGCGCAAGCTGAAGCTTTCTTT. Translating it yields CAWSRLGAAQAEAFF.

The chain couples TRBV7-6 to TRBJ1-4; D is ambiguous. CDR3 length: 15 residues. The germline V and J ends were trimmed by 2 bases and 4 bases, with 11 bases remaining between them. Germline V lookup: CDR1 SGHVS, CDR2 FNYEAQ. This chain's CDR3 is CASSLFTASNEKLFF. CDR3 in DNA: TGTGCCAGCAGCTTATTCACAGCAAGTAATGAAAAACTGTTTTTT.

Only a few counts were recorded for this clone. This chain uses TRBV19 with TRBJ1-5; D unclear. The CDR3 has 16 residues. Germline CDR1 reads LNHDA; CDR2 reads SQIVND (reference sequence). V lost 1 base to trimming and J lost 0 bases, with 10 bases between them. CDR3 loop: CASSIGRHYSNQPQHF. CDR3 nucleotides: TGTGCCAGTAGTATAGGTAGGCACTATAGCAATCAGCCCCAGCATTTT.

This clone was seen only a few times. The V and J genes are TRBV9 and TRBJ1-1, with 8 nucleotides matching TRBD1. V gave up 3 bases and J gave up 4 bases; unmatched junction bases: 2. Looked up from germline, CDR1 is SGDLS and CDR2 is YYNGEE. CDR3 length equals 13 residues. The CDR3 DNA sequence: TGTGCCAGCAGCGAGGGACAGGTCACTGAAGCTTTCTTT. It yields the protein CASSEGQVTEAFF. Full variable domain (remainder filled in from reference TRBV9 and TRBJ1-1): DSGVTQTPKHLITATGQRVTLRCSPRSGDLSVYWYQQSLDQGLQFLIQYYNGEERAKGNILERFSAQQFPDLHSELNLSSLELGDSALYFCASSEGQVTEAFFGQGTRLTVV.